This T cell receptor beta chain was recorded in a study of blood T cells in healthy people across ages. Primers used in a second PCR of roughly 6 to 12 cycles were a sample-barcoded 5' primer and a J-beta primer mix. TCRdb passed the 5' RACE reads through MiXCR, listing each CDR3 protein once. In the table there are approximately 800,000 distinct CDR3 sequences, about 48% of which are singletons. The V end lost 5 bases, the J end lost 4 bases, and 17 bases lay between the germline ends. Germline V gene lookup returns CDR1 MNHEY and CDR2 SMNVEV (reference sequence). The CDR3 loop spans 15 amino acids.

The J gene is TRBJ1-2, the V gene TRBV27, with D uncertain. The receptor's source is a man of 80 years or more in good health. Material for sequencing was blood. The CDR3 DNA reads TGTGCCAGCAGTCCTTACCTCTCGGAGGGCTATGGCTACACCTTC. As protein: CASSPYLSEGYGYTF.